Listed below are T cell receptor beta chains from one sample, sequenced in a study of blood T cell repertoires in COVID-19. Measured with immunoSEQ multiplex PCR; TCRdb has only the in-frame clones, and not every one. Altogether around 30,000 clones are present, roughly 88% being singletons, with the ten largest covering about 20%. Specimen: peripheral blood. These receptors all stem from a man older than 75 with acute or convalescent COVID-19. The CDR3 runs from the conserved cysteine through the conserved F or W. Each record gives: V gene, J gene, D gene, clone size, CDR3 protein, CDR3 DNA. D genes are given only for firm matches. Some rows mark clone size as missing; the rest say once, few, many or name a class of expanded clone.

TRBV6-5,TRBJ1-6,TRBD1,NA,CASSSATGESPLHF,TGTGCCAGCAGTTCAGCGACAGGGGAATCACCCCTCCACTTT
TRBV4-2,TRBJ2-7,TRBD2,NA,CASSQGLAGPYEQYF,TGTGCCAGCAGCCAAGGACTAGCGGGACCCTACGAGCAGTACTTC
TRBV7-9,TRBJ1-1,NA,few,CASSPDRANTEAFF,TGTGCCAGCAGCCCGGACAGAGCGAACACTGAAGCTTTCTTT
TRBV30,TRBJ2-7,TRBD2,NA,CAWDPGLAGTYEQYF,TGTGCCTGGGACCCGGGACTAGCGGGGACCTACGAGCAGTACTTC
TRBV30,TRBJ1-2,NA,NA,CAWSVPEVPRYTF,TGTGCCTGGAGTGTACCGGAGGTCCCCAGGTACACCTTC
TRBV9,TRBJ2-7,NA,NA,CASSVGQERYEQYF,TGTGCCAGCAGCGTAGGACAGGAACGGTACGAGCAGTACTTC
TRBV2,TRBJ1-3,NA,NA,CASSERGSGNTIYF,TGTGCCAGCAGTGAAAGGGGCTCTGGAAACACCATATATTTT
TRBV19,TRBJ1-3,TRBD1,NA,CASTTPPGQAYSGNTIYF,TGTGCCAGTACCACCCCGCCGGGACAGGCCTACTCTGGAAACACCATATATTTT
TRBV28,TRBJ2-5,NA,NA,CASSPDRARAQYF,TGTGCCAGCAGTCCTGACAGAGCTAGGGCCCAGTACTTC
TRBV14,TRBJ2-2,NA,medium-sized,CASSRSWSGVGELFF,TGTGCCAGCAGCCGGAGTTGGTCGGGGGTCGGGGAGCTGTTTTTT
TRBV4-1,TRBJ1-2,TRBD1,NA,CASSQDSSGTANYGYTF,TGCGCCAGCAGCCAAGATTCGTCCGGGACAGCTAACTATGGCTACACCTTC
TRBV11-2,TRBJ1-4,NA,NA,CASSARKGGGEKLFF,TGTGCCAGCAGCGCCCGCAAGGGGGGGGGTGAAAAACTGTTTTTT
TRBV7-2,TRBJ2-3,NA,NA,CASSPQTGGSTDTQYF,TGTGCCAGCAGCCCGCAAACCGGAGGGTCCACAGATACGCAGTATTTT
TRBV30,TRBJ2-5,TRBD1,NA,CAWLRQGRETQYF,TGTGCCTGGTTGAGACAGGGGAGGGAGACCCAGTACTTC
TRBV28,TRBJ2-7,NA,NA,CASSLGQGTYEQYF,TGTGCCAGCAGTCTCGGACAAGGGACCTACGAGCAGTACTTC
TRBV7-2,TRBJ2-7,TRBD2,NA,CASSTIAGGPYEQYF,TGTGCCAGCAGCACTATAGCGGGGGGGCCCTACGAGCAGTACTTC
TRBV6-5,TRBJ1-6,NA,NA,CASSLYNSPLHF,TGTGCCAGCAGTCTATATAATTCACCCCTCCACTTT
TRBV30,TRBJ1-2,NA,NA,CAWSVQGQGSGYTF,TGTGCCTGGAGTGTACAGGGCCAGGGCTCTGGCTACACCTTC
TRBV19,TRBJ1-4,NA,NA,CASSQGLTNEKLFF,TGTGCCAGTAGCCAGGGTTTGACTAATGAAAAACTGTTTTTT
TRBV18,TRBJ1-6,TRBD1,NA,CASSLGQPGSNSPLHF,TGTGCCAGCTCACTGGGACAGCCGGGGTCTAATTCACCCCTCCACTTT
TRBV19,TRBJ2-7,TRBD1,NA,CASSSGTGPYEQYF,TGTGCCAGTAGTAGCGGGACAGGGCCCTACGAGCAGTACTTC
TRBV4-2,TRBJ1-3,NA,NA,CASSQDGGGSGNTIYF,TGTGCCAGCAGCCAAGATGGGGGGGGCTCTGGAAACACCATATATTTT
TRBV5-1,TRBJ1-3,NA,once,CASSPDGSSGNTIYF,TGCGCCAGCAGCCCCGACGGGAGCTCTGGAAACACCATATATTTT
TRBV5-1,TRBJ1-1,TRBD1,NA,CASSPGQGANTEAFF,TGCGCCAGCAGCCCGGGACAGGGGGCGAACACTGAAGCTTTCTTT
TRBV7-2,TRBJ1-3,NA,NA,CASSFYSSGNTIYF,TGTGCCAGCAGCTTTTATTCCTCTGGAAACACCATATATTTT
TRBV5-1,TRBJ1-6,TRBD1,NA,CASRSFSTGESSPLHF,TGCGCCAGCCGATCTTTTTCGACAGGGGAGAGTTCACCCCTCCACTTT
TRBV7-9,TRBJ1-5,NA,NA,CASSFSGSTNQPQHF,TGTGCCAGCAGCTTTTCGGGGAGTACCAATCAGCCCCAGCATTTT
TRBV5-1,TRBJ2-1,TRBD2,NA,CASRPGLAGLNEQFF,TGCGCCAGCAGGCCGGGACTAGCGGGGCTCAATGAGCAGTTCTTC
TRBV12-3/TRBV12-4,TRBJ2-5,TRBD1,NA,CASSIRGRETQYF,TGTGCCAGCAGTATCAGGGGGAGAGAGACCCAGTACTTC
TRBV29-1,TRBJ1-2,TRBD1,NA,CSTDRAGVYGYTF,TGCAGCACCGACAGGGCCGGGGTTTATGGCTACACCTTC
TRBV19,TRBJ1-5,TRBD1,NA,CASSIRQGFDNQPQHF,TGTGCCAGTAGTATTCGACAGGGGTTCGACAATCAGCCCCAGCATTTT
TRBV28,TRBJ1-1,TRBD1,NA,CASIADRGEAFF,TGTGCCAGCATTGCGGACAGGGGAGAAGCTTTCTTT
TRBV29-1,TRBJ2-7,NA,NA,CSAEHRGGEQYF,TGCAGCGCTGAACACAGGGGGGGCGAGCAGTACTTC
TRBV19,TRBJ2-2,NA,few,CASSIEQVITGELFF,TGTGCCAGTAGTATAGAGCAGGTGATCACCGGGGAGCTGTTTTTT
TRBV7-9,TRBJ1-2,TRBD1,NA,CASSLGLGQGVYGYTF,TGTGCCAGCAGCTTAGGTTTGGGACAGGGAGTCTATGGCTACACCTTC
TRBV3-1/TRBV3-2,TRBJ1-1,NA,NA,CASSLLGRAAFF,TGTGCCAGCAGCCTCTTGGGCAGGGCGGCTTTCTTT
TRBV5-6,TRBJ1-2,TRBD1,NA,CASSPLRTGGIDGYTF,TGTGCCAGCAGCCCCCTGAGGACAGGTGGTATCGATGGCTACACCTTC
TRBV7-9,TRBJ2-1,TRBD2,NA,CASSQGLAGNEQFF,TGTGCCAGCAGCCAAGGACTAGCGGGTAATGAGCAGTTCTTC
TRBV29-1,TRBJ1-1,NA,NA,CSVRGSKLSAEAFF,TGCAGCGTGCGGGGGTCGAAGTTGAGTGCTGAAGCTTTCTTT
TRBV2,TRBJ1-4,NA,NA,CASRDSYNEKLFF,TGTGCCAGCAGGGACAGCTACAATGAAAAACTGTTTTTT
TRBV4-1,TRBJ2-7,TRBD2,NA,CASSQGTSGGYEQYF,TGCGCCAGCAGCCAGGGGACTAGCGGGGGCTACGAGCAGTACTTC
TRBV5-1,TRBJ2-3,TRBD1,NA,CASSVQGNIDTQYF,TGCGCCAGCAGCGTACAGGGGAACATAGATACGCAGTATTTT
TRBV5-1,TRBJ1-2,NA,few,CASSRGVQGNNYGYTF,TGCGCCAGCAGCAGAGGAGTACAGGGAAATAACTATGGCTACACCTTC
TRBV5-1,TRBJ2-7,TRBD1,NA,CASSLSSGTGDNYEQYF,TGCGCCAGCAGCTTGAGTTCCGGGACAGGTGACAACTACGAGCAGTACTTC
TRBV2,TRBJ2-7,TRBD1,NA,CARGGTGFLEQYF,TGTGCCAGAGGTGGGACAGGGTTTCTCGAGCAGTACTTC
TRBV14,TRBJ1-2,NA,few,CASSQSRNYGYTF,TGTGCCAGCAGCCAGTCCAGGAACTATGGCTACACCTTC
TRBV11-2,TRBJ1-2,TRBD1,NA,CASSLDRQGVYGYTF,TGTGCCAGCAGCTTAGATCGACAGGGGGTGTATGGCTACACCTTC
TRBV7-2,TRBJ1-4,NA,NA,CASSLKFVRTPNEKLFF,TGTGCCAGCAGCTTAAAGTTTGTCAGGACTCCTAATGAAAAACTGTTTTTT
TRBV5-4,TRBJ2-5,TRBD2,NA,CASSSGGGAPQETQYF,TGTGCCAGCAGCTCGGGAGGTGGGGCTCCCCAAGAGACCCAGTACTTC
TRBV28,TRBJ2-3,TRBD1,once,CASSLDRSTDTQYF,TGTGCCAGCAGCCTGGACAGGTCCACAGATACGCAGTATTTT
TRBV6-5,TRBJ1-2,TRBD1,NA,CASSYFPGTGNGYTF,TGTGCCAGCAGTTACTTCCCAGGGACAGGGAATGGCTACACCTTC
TRBV12-2,TRBJ2-7,NA,NA,CASRLPVSYEQYF,TGTGCAAGTCGCTTACCGGTCTCCTACGAGCAGTACTTC
TRBV7-2,TRBJ2-3,TRBD2,NA,CASSSQRGGQDTQYF,TGTGCCAGCAGCTCTCAGCGGGGGGGCCAAGATACGCAGTATTTT
TRBV5-1,TRBJ2-4,NA,NA,CASSVGLDRLAKNIQYF,TGCGCCAGCAGCGTAGGGCTGGACAGACTAGCCAAAAACATTCAGTACTTC
TRBV3-1/TRBV3-2,TRBJ2-1,TRBD2,NA,CASSLRGSGGNEQFF,TGTGCCAGCAGCCTACGGGGGAGCGGGGGGAATGAGCAGTTCTTC
TRBV19,TRBJ2-5,TRBD2,few,CASSPPGGVETQYF,TGTGCCAGTAGCCCACCGGGAGGGGTGGAGACCCAGTACTTC
TRBV5-5,TRBJ1-2,TRBD1,NA,CASSLTRGPDYGYTF,TGTGCCAGCAGCTTGACCAGGGGGCCGGACTATGGCTACACCTTC
TRBV2,TRBJ2-1,TRBD1,NA,CASSTGQGAINEQFF,TGTGCCAGCAGTACAGGGCAGGGGGCGATAAATGAGCAGTTCTTC
TRBV10-1,TRBJ2-5,NA,NA,CASSEDPRGGTQYF,TGCGCCAGCAGTGAAGACCCCCGGGGAGGGACCCAGTACTTC
TRBV5-4,TRBJ1-2,TRBD1,NA,CASSFSVGYRDRKNYGYTF,TGTGCCAGCAGCTTTTCTGTTGGGTACCGGGACAGGAAAAACTATGGCTACACCTTC